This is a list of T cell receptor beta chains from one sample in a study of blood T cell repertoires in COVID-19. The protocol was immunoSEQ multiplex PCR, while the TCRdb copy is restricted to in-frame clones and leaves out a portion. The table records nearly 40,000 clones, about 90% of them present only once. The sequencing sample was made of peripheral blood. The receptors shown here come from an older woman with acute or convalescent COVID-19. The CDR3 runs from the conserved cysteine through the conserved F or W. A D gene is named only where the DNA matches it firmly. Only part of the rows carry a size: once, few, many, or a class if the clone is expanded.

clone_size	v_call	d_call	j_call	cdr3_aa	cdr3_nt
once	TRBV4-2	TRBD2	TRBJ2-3	CASSAGGTSGNTDTQYF	TGTGCCAGCAGCGCAGGGGGGACTAGCGGGAACACAGATACGCAGTATTTT
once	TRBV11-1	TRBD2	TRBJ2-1	CASSQLSSGTYNEQFF	TGTGCCAGCAGCCAGTTATCGAGCGGGACCTACAATGAGCAGTTCTTC
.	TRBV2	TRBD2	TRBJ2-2	CASSGGLAGIGELFF	TGTGCCAGCAGCGGGGGACTAGCGGGCATCGGGGAGCTGTTTTTT
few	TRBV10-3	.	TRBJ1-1	CAISDFREFMNTEAFF	TGTGCCATCAGTGATTTCCGGGAATTTATGAACACTGAAGCTTTCTTT
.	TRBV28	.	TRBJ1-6	CASNPDSYNSPLHF	TGTGCCAGCAATCCGGACAGTTATAATTCACCCCTCCACTTT
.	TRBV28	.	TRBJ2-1	CASRQGGYNEQFF	TGTGCCAGCCGCCAGGGGGGATACAATGAGCAGTTCTTC
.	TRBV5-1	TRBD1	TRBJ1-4	CASSLDRGGREKLFF	TGCGCCAGCAGCTTGGACAGGGGTGGTCGTGAAAAACTGTTTTTT
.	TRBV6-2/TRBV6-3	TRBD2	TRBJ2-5	CASSAASGDLKTQYF	TGTGCCAGCAGTGCCGCTAGCGGGGACCTAAAGACCCAGTACTTC
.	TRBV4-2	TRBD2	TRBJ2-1	CASSPLTSGSHEQFF	TGTGCCAGCAGCCCGCTGACTAGCGGGAGCCATGAGCAGTTCTTC
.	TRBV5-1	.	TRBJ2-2	CASSPGTIATGELFF	TGCGCCAGCAGTCCCGGGACAATCGCCACCGGGGAGCTGTTTTTT
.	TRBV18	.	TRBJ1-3	CASSRGVGRSTGNTIYF	TGTGCCAGCTCACGGGGAGTAGGGCGTAGTACTGGAAACACCATATATTTT
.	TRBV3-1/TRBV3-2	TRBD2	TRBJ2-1	CASSQDHGRNEQFF	TGTGCCAGCAGCCAAGATCACGGGAGGAATGAGCAGTTCTTC
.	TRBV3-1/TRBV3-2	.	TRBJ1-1	CASSRGDVISTEAFF	TGTGCCAGCAGCCGTGGAGACGTAATATCCACTGAAGCTTTCTTT
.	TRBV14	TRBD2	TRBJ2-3	CASKSGVSTDTQYF	TGTGCCAGCAAGAGCGGGGTTAGCACAGATACGCAGTATTTT
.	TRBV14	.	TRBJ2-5	CASSQIRETQYF	TGTGCCAGCAGCCAAATCAGGGAGACCCAGTACTTC
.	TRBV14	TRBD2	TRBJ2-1	CASSHPVGGGNEQFF	TGTGCCAGCAGCCACCCGGTGGGCGGGGGGAATGAGCAGTTCTTC
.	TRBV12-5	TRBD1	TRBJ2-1	CASGPGQGFNNEQFF	TGTGCTAGTGGTCCGGGACAGGGGTTTAACAATGAGCAGTTCTTC
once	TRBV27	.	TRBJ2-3	CASSFGLAGTTDTQYF	TGTGCCAGCAGTTTCGGGCTGGCGGGGACTACAGATACGCAGTATTTT
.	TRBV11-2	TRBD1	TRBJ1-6	CASSGGQGVNSPLHF	TGTGCCAGCAGCGGTGGACAGGGAGTTAATTCACCCCTCCACTTT
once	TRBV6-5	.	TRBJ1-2	CASSYSSTNYGYTF	TGTGCCAGCAGTTACTCGAGCACTAACTATGGCTACACCTTC
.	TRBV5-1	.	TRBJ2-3	CASSLEISSGTDTQYF	TGCGCCAGCAGCTTGGAGATTAGCAGCGGCACAGATACGCAGTATTTT
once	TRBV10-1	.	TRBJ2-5	CASSSRLQETQYF	TGCGCCAGCAGTAGCCGACTGCAAGAGACCCAGTACTTC
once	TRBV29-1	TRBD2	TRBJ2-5	CSVGGGGTPETQYF	TGCAGCGTCGGGGGCGGGGGGACCCCAGAGACCCAGTACTTC
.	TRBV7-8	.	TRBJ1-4	CASSRTGTTNEKLFF	TGTGCCAGCAGCCGCACAGGGACAACTAATGAAAAACTGTTTTTT
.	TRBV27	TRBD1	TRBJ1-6	CASSLNRGNSPLHF	TGTGCCAGCAGTCTAAACAGGGGTAATTCACCCCTCCACTTT
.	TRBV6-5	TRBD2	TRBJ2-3	CASSYWLAGGTDTQYF	TGTGCCAGCAGTTACTGGCTAGCGGGGGGGACAGATACGCAGTATTTT
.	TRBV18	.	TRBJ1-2	CASSPKESNYGYTF	TGTGCCAGCTCCCCCAAAGAGTCCAACTATGGCTACACCTTC
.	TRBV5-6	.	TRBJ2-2	CASSLGDTVNTGELFF	TGTGCCAGCAGCTTGGGGGACACAGTGAACACCGGGGAGCTGTTTTTT
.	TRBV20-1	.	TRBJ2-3	CSATEQVYGYTDTQYF	TGCAGTGCTACTGAACAGGTTTATGGTTACACAGATACGCAGTATTTT
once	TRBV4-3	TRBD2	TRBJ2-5	CASSQGYGGGQETQYF	TGCGCCAGCAGCCAAGGGTATGGCGGGGGGCAAGAGACCCAGTACTTC
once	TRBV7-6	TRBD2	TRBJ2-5	CASSLVAGGQETQYF	TGTGCCAGCAGCTTAGTAGCGGGGGGTCAAGAGACCCAGTACTTC
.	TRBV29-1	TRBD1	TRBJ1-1	CSVMTGGGTEAFF	TGCAGCGTTATGACAGGGGGCGGAACTGAAGCTTTCTTT
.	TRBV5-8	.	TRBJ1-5	CASSDRPGPNQPQHF	TGTGCCAGCAGCGACCGACCAGGCCCTAATCAGCCCCAGCATTTT
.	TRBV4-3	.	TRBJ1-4	CASSQDMIVQASTTNEKLFF	TGCGCCAGCAGCCAAGATATGATAGTACAGGCGTCCACAACTAATGAAAAACTGTTTTTT
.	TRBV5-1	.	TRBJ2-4	CASSLDREGDIVYF	TGCGCCAGCAGCTTGGACAGGGAGGGAGACATTGTGTACTTC
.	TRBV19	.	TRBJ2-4	CASSIENSSPPNIQYF	TGTGCCAGTAGTATAGAGAACTCAAGCCCCCCAAACATTCAGTACTTC
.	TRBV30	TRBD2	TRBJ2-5	CAWSVPVAGATQYF	TGTGCCTGGAGTGTACCTGTGGCGGGAGCTACCCAGTACTTC
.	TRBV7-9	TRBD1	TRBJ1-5	CASSRQGWQPQHF	TGTGCCAGCAGCCGACAGGGTTGGCAGCCCCAGCATTTT
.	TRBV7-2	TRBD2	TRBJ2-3	CASSARLAGGDTQYF	TGTGCCAGCAGCGCCAGACTAGCGGGGGGGGATACGCAGTATTTT
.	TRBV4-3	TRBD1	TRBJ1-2	CASSPTTGSYGYTF	TGCGCCAGCAGCCCCACGACAGGGTCCTATGGCTACACCTTC
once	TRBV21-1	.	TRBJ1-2	CASSKLAGKGYTF	TGTGCCAGCAGCAAATTAGCCGGAAAAGGCTACACCTTC
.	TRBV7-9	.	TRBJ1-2	CASSLGVTSGYTF	TGTGCCAGCAGCTTAGGAGTTACGAGTGGCTACACCTTC
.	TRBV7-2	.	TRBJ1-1	CASSFSAGMNTEAFF	TGTGCCAGCAGCTTTAGCGCGGGCATGAACACTGAAGCTTTCTTT
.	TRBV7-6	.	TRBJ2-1	CASSPQDATADNEQFF	TGTGCCAGCAGCCCCCAAGACGCGACAGCCGACAATGAGCAGTTCTTC
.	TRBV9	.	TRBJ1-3	CASSVSSGAGNTIYF	TGTGCCAGCAGCGTATCTTCAGGGGCTGGAAACACCATATATTTT
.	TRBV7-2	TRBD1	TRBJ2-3	CASSSGQVGDTQYF	TGTGCCAGCAGCTCCGGACAGGTCGGAGATACGCAGTATTTT
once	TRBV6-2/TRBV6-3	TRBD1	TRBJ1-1	CASSRTGNTEAFF	TGTGCCAGCAGTAGGACAGGGAACACTGAAGCTTTCTTT
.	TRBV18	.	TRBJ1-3	CASSPPSPGNTIYF	TGTGCCAGCTCACCACCTAGTCCCGGAAACACCATATATTTT
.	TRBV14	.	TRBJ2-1	CASSPRFLAGEQFF	TGTGCCAGCAGCCCGCGCTTTCTAGCCGGTGAGCAGTTCTTC
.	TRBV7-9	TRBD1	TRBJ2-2	CASSPPDRGLTGELFF	TGTGCCAGCAGCCCCCCGGACAGGGGGCTCACCGGGGAGCTGTTTTTT